A selection of T cell receptor beta chains follows, all from one sample in a study of blood T cell repertoires in COVID-19. Profiling relied on immunoSEQ multiplex PCR, and the TCRdb table lists in-frame clones only, not all of them. The repertoire has about 52,000 clones, around 85% of them found once; the top ten carry roughly 29%. What was sequenced was peripheral blood. The receptor source for this set is a woman older than 75 with COVID-19, enrolled during active disease. The conserved cysteine and the conserved F or W are not part of the CDR3 here. A D gene is named only where the DNA matches it firmly. The size of a clone is reported for some rows only, either as once, few or many, or as a class for expanded clones.

v_call: TRBV5-1
j_call: TRBJ2-3
clone_size: .
d_call: TRBD2
cdr3_length: 16
cdr3_aa: ASSLGTSGRAGADTQY

v_call: TRBV11-2
j_call: TRBJ2-1
clone_size: .
d_call: .
cdr3_length: 13
cdr3_aa: ASSLGAGSYNEQF

v_call: TRBV30
j_call: TRBJ2-3
clone_size: .
d_call: TRBD2
cdr3_length: 16
cdr3_aa: AWSVGGLAGASTDTQY

v_call: TRBV6-2/TRBV6-3
j_call: TRBJ2-7
clone_size: .
d_call: .
cdr3_length: 13
cdr3_aa: ASSTPRPGLHEQY

v_call: TRBV6-6
j_call: TRBJ2-7
clone_size: .
d_call: .
cdr3_length: 13
cdr3_aa: ASSSPPQASYEQY

v_call: TRBV27
j_call: TRBJ2-1
clone_size: .
d_call: .
cdr3_length: 11
cdr3_aa: ASRRDDLNEQF

v_call: TRBV10-1
j_call: TRBJ1-4
clone_size: few
d_call: .
cdr3_length: 11
cdr3_aa: ASSASTNEKLF

v_call: TRBV28
j_call: TRBJ2-7
clone_size: .
d_call: TRBD2
cdr3_length: 13
cdr3_aa: ASLSSGGSSYEQY

v_call: TRBV5-4
j_call: TRBJ2-5
clone_size: .
d_call: .
cdr3_length: 9
cdr3_aa: ASSLLGTQY

v_call: TRBV18
j_call: TRBJ1-1
clone_size: .
d_call: .
cdr3_length: 12
cdr3_aa: ASSPLEANTEAF

v_call: TRBV29-1
j_call: TRBJ1-2
clone_size: .
d_call: .
cdr3_length: 10
cdr3_aa: SVAWAVYGYT

v_call: TRBV5-1
j_call: TRBJ2-2
clone_size: once
d_call: .
cdr3_length: 12
cdr3_aa: ASSLVQIYGELF

v_call: TRBV19
j_call: TRBJ2-3
clone_size: few
d_call: .
cdr3_length: 12
cdr3_aa: ASSILLGGDTQY

v_call: TRBV28
j_call: TRBJ2-1
clone_size: .
d_call: .
cdr3_length: 10
cdr3_aa: ASSWDWGEQF

v_call: TRBV7-9
j_call: TRBJ2-6
clone_size: .
d_call: TRBD1
cdr3_length: 14
cdr3_aa: ASSSPTGVGANVLT

v_call: TRBV3-1/TRBV3-2
j_call: TRBJ1-6
clone_size: .
d_call: TRBD1
cdr3_length: 14
cdr3_aa: ASSQRTGVGDSPLH

v_call: TRBV11-2
j_call: TRBJ2-5
clone_size: .
d_call: .
cdr3_length: 15
cdr3_aa: ASSLGPGAGSRETQY

v_call: TRBV5-5
j_call: TRBJ1-4
clone_size: .
d_call: .
cdr3_length: 12
cdr3_aa: ASSFGGTNEKLF

v_call: TRBV5-6
j_call: TRBJ2-1
clone_size: .
d_call: TRBD2
cdr3_length: 12
cdr3_aa: ASSLGLAMNEQF

v_call: TRBV5-4
j_call: TRBJ1-1
clone_size: .
d_call: TRBD1
cdr3_length: 11
cdr3_aa: ASRADRVSEAF

v_call: TRBV7-8
j_call: TRBJ2-2
clone_size: .
d_call: TRBD2
cdr3_length: 14
cdr3_aa: ASSFTGTTGSGELF

v_call: TRBV6-6
j_call: TRBJ2-1
clone_size: .
d_call: .
cdr3_length: 12
cdr3_aa: ASSYSASGREQF

v_call: TRBV6-5
j_call: TRBJ1-5
clone_size: .
d_call: TRBD1
cdr3_length: 13
cdr3_aa: ASRTDRASNQPQH

v_call: TRBV4-1
j_call: TRBJ1-6
clone_size: .
d_call: .
cdr3_length: 16
cdr3_aa: ASSRATTRDISNSPLH

v_call: TRBV18
j_call: TRBJ1-1
clone_size: .
d_call: TRBD1
cdr3_length: 14
cdr3_aa: ASSPIGQGSNTEAF

v_call: TRBV30
j_call: TRBJ1-1
clone_size: .
d_call: TRBD1
cdr3_length: 13
cdr3_aa: AWKGTGGMNTEAF

v_call: TRBV19
j_call: TRBJ1-4
clone_size: .
d_call: .
cdr3_length: 13
cdr3_aa: ASTGTAGTNEKLF

v_call: TRBV19
j_call: TRBJ2-3
clone_size: .
d_call: .
cdr3_length: 14
cdr3_aa: ASSGPTGISTDTQY

v_call: TRBV12-5
j_call: TRBJ2-7
clone_size: .
d_call: .
cdr3_length: 11
cdr3_aa: ASGLVLGAEQY

v_call: TRBV6-5
j_call: TRBJ1-1
clone_size: .
d_call: TRBD1
cdr3_length: 14
cdr3_aa: ASSYSRDRVNTEAF

v_call: TRBV28
j_call: TRBJ1-6
clone_size: .
d_call: TRBD1
cdr3_length: 14
cdr3_aa: ASSDGTGVYNSPLH

v_call: TRBV6-5
j_call: TRBJ1-5
clone_size: .
d_call: .
cdr3_length: 13
cdr3_aa: ASRQGFNSNQPQH

v_call: TRBV6-5
j_call: TRBJ2-5
clone_size: .
d_call: .
cdr3_length: 14
cdr3_aa: ASSSGGTANQETQY

v_call: TRBV2
j_call: TRBJ2-7
clone_size: .
d_call: TRBD2
cdr3_length: 11
cdr3_aa: AREGTSGYEQY

v_call: TRBV29-1
j_call: TRBJ1-2
clone_size: .
d_call: TRBD1
cdr3_length: 10
cdr3_aa: SGGQGGYGYT

v_call: TRBV6-5
j_call: TRBJ1-6
clone_size: .
d_call: .
cdr3_length: 14
cdr3_aa: ASSYSRGAGNSPLH

v_call: TRBV10-3
j_call: TRBJ2-7
clone_size: few
d_call: TRBD1
cdr3_length: 12
cdr3_aa: AISEGRGPDEQY